This T cell receptor (beta chain) was sequenced in a study of T cells after yellow fever vaccination. Background on the study: Fractions with few cells were prepared using SMART-Seq v4 Ultra Low Input.

One entry per CDR3 protein results from TCRdb running MiXCR on the 5' RACE reads. The sample consists of some 240,000 distinct CDR3 sequences, 3.6% of them appearing once. This clonotype was seen many times. The source material was PBMCs, sampled 15 days after the yellow fever booster vaccination. This receptor was identified in a man aged 18 to 29 who received the YFV17D yellow fever vaccine.

The CDR3 is CASRPEGGANSPLHF. CDR3 DNA: TGTGCCAGCAGACCTGAGGGGGGGGCAAATTCACCCCTCCACTTT. The chain is built from TRBV12-3 or TRBV12-4 and TRBJ1-6, with D possibly TRBD1 on 6 matching bases. The germline V and J ends were trimmed by 6 bases and 7 bases, with 16 bases remaining between them. This CDR3 spans 15 amino acids.